This T cell receptor (beta chain) comes out of a study of CD8 T cell repertoires and HIV-1 epitope variants. The overall study: Separate wells received one of Twenty-five Gag or Nef variant peptides. Cultures ran about ten days, with IL-2, IL-7 and IL-15 added on days 3 and 7.

To note about this clone: Its antigen is not known.

CDR1 LGHNA and CDR2 YNFKEQ come from the germline V gene. The V end was cut by 0 bases, the J end by 4 bases, with 12 bases between. This CDR3 contains 15 residues. TCRdb keeps only in-frame clones here, not all; method: immunoSEQ multiplex PCR. The sample carries several thousand clones, roughly 60% recorded once. The sample comprised cultured CD8+ T cells derived from PBMCs. The sequence derives from a male donor with HIV. This chain joins TRBV4-2 and TRBJ1-2; D unresolved. The CDR3, as DNA: TGTGCCAGCAGCCAAGACATGGACGGCGCCTATGGCTACACCTTC. Its protein product is CASSQDMDGAYGYTF.